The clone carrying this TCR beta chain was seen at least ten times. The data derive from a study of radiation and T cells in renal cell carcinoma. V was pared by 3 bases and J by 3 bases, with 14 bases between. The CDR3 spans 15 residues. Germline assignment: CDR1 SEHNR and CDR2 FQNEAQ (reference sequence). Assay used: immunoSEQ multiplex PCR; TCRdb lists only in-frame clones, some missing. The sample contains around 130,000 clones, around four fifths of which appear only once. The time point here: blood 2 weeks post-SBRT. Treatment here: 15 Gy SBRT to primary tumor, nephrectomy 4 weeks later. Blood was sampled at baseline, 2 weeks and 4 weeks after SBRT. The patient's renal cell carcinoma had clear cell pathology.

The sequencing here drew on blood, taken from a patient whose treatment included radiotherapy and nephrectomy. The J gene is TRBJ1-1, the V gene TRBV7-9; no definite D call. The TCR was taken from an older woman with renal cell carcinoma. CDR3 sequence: CASSFSALQDTEAFF. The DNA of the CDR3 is TGTGCCAGCAGCTTTTCTGCTCTCCAGGACACTGAAGCTTTCTTT.